This T cell receptor (beta chain) was recovered during a study of T cells after yellow fever vaccination (dated 2019 in TCRdb). The study in broad terms: The SMART-Seq v4 Ultra Low Input RNA kit was used to prepare libraries from fractions with low cell numbers. To follow T-cell clones before and after both primary and booster YFV17D yellow fever vaccination, bulk TCR alpha and beta repertoires underwent longitudinal sequencing. The cohort comprised two healthy male donors, one aged 18 to 30 and one aged 30 to 40 years. Blood was collected at multiple timepoints before and after primary and secondary immunization, and bulk PBMC replicates and cell subsets were isolated.

Overall study outcomes, separate from this receptor: A small share of clonotypes occurred in both CD4 and CD8 compartments, likely arising from convergent recombination. Because the study included only a couple of donors, the extent to which the findings can be generalized is limited. Compared with the primary T-cell response, the secondary T-cell response was faster but weaker, reaching its peak on day 5 rather than on day 15. Computational filtering was needed because FACS-sorted repertoires could contain abundant contaminating clonotypes from the bulk population. After the booster, most clones that had expanded after primary vaccination were detected again (about 97% of CD4 and around 88% of CD8), suggesting broad maintenance of memory.

This specimen's treatment or condition label, interpreted: live attenuated yellow fever vaccine strain. PBMCs were isolated from peripheral blood using a standard Ficoll-Paque protocol. CD4 and CD8 T-cell fractions were isolated with Dynabeads CD4 and CD8 positive selection kits. RNA was extracted with TriZol from bulk PBMCs, CD4 and CD8 fractions, and dextramer-positive and dextramer-negative fractions. This clonotype was detected a few times. Its recognized antigen is unknown. No much larger clonotype is one base removed from it; base qualities were not supplied. Compared with germline, V lacks 4 bases and J lacks 6 bases; bases without a gene match: 13. Reading from cysteine to phenylalanine, the CDR3 counts 16 amino acids. CDR3 DNA only is kept here, 48 bases in frame from base 1. CDR1 and CDR2 (SGHRS, YFSETQ) derive from the germline V gene. Synthesis of TCR cDNA relied on 5'RACE template switching, a step that introduced a universal primer site along with unique molecular identifiers. cDNA synthesis was primed from both the TCR alpha and TCR beta constant segments. Library amplification involved two PCR steps, and the second step added sample barcodes and sequencing adapters. Sequencing of libraries was performed on Illumina HiSeq 2500 (2x100 bp) or NovaSeq (2x150 bp). In the authors' own workflow: MIGEC was used to demultiplex reads and collapse the reads into UMI consensus sequences, and MiXCR was used for V(D)J alignment. Clonotypes responding to the vaccine were identified with edgeR on replicate PBMC samples, with the criteria of FDR below 0.01 and a log2 fold change above 5 up to day 15. Each bulk clonotype received a CD4 or CD8 identity based on whether the sequenced CD4 or CD8 repertoire contained that clonotype at higher abundance. TCRdb reworked the public reads: Q25 trimming with fastp, MiXCR clone assembly, productive beta chains retained. Every entry covers one CDR3 protein and lists the most common genes and DNA from its rows. The V and J calls reflect TCRdb's pipeline rather than the authors' work. The sample profile shows 95,000 to 150,000 distinct CDR3 sequences; around 7.4% of them were found once. The ten largest make up around 2.3% of the sample.

The TCR originated in a young man who received the YFV17D yellow fever vaccine. Specimen: CD4+ T cells sorted from PBMCs, collected 10 to 11 days after the first yellow fever vaccination. The sequence is built from TRBV5-1 and TRBJ2-3; 8 central bases correspond to TRBD2. The CDR3: CASSIQSGGAFDTQYF. Read as DNA, the sequence is TGCGCCAGCAGCATACAGTCGGGGGGGGCATTTGATACGCAGTATTTT.